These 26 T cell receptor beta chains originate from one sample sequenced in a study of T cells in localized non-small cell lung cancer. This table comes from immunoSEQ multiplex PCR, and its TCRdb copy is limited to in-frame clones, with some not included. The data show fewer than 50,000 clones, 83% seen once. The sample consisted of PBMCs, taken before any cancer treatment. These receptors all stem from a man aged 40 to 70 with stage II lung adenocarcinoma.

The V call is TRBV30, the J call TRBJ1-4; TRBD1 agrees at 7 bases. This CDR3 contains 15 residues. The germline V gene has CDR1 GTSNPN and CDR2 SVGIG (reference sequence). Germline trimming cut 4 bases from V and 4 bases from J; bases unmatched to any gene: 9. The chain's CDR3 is CAWTRQGSRNEKLFF. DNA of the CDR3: TGTGCCTGGACTCGACAGGGCAGCCGTAATGAAAAACTGTTTTTT.

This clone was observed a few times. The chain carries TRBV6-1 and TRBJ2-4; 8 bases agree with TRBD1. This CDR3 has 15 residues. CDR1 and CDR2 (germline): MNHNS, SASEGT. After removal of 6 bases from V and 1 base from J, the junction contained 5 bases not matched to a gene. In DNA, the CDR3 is TGTGCCAGCAGCAGGGACAGGTCGGCCAAAAACATTCAGTACTTC. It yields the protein CASSRDRSAKNIQYF.

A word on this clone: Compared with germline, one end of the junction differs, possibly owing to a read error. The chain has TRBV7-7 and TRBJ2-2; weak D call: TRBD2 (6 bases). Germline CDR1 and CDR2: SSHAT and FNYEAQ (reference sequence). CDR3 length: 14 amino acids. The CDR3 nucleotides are TGTGCTAGCAGCTTGGCGGGGTCCACCGGGGAGCTGTTTTTT. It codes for CASSLAGSTGELFF.

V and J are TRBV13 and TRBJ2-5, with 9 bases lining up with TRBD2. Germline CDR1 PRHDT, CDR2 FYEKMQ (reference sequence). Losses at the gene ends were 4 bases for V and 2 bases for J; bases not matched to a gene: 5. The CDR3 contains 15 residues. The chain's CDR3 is CASSSRAGGQETQYF. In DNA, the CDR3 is TGTGCCAGCAGCTCCCGGGCGGGGGGGCAAGAGACCCAGTACTTC.

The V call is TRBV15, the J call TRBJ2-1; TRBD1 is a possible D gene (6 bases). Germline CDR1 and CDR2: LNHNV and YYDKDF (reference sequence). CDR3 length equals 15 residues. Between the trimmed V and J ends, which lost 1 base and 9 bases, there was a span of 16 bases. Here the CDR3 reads CATSRVSGDRIEQFF. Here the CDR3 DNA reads TGTGCCACCAGCAGAGTTTCAGGGGATCGCATTGAGCAGTTCTTC. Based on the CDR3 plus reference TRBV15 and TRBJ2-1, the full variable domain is DAMVIQNPRYQVTQFGKPVTLSCSQTLNHNVMYWYQQKSSQAPKLLFHYYDKDFNNEADTPDNFQSRRPNTSFCFLDIRSPGLGDTAMYLCATSRVSGDRIEQFFGPGTRLTVL.

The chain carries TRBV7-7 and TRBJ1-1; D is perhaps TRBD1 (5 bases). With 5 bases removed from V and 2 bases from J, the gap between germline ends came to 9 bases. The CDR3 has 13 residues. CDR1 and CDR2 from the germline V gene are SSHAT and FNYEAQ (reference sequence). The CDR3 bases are TGTGCCAGCAGCGCGACAGATAACACTGAAGCTTTCTTT. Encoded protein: CASSATDNTEAFF.

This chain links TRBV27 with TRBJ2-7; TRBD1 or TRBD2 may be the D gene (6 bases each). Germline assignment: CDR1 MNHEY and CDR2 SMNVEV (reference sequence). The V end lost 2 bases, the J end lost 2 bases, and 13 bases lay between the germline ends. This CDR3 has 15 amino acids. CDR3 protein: CASSLRGTAPYEQYF. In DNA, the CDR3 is TGTGCCAGCAGTTTAAGGGGGACTGCACCCTACGAGCAGTACTTC.

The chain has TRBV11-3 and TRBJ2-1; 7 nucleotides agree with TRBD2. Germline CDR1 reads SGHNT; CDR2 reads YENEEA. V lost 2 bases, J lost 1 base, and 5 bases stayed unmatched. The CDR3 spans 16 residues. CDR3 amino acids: CASSLIPSGSYNEQFF. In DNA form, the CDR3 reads TGTGCCAGCAGCTTAATCCCTAGCGGTTCCTACAATGAGCAGTTCTTC.

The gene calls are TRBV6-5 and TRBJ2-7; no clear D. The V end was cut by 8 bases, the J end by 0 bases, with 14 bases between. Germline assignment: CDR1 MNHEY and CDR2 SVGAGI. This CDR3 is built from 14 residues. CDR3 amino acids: CASGMTVSSYEQYF. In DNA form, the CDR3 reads TGTGCCAGCGGTATGACGGTGAGCTCCTACGAGCAGTACTTC.

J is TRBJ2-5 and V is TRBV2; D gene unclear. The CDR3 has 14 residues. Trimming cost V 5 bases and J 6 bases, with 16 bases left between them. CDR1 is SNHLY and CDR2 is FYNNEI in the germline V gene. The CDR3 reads CASSPRVVEKTQYF. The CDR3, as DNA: TGTGCCAGCAGTCCTCGGGTGGTAGAAAAGACCCAGTACTTC.

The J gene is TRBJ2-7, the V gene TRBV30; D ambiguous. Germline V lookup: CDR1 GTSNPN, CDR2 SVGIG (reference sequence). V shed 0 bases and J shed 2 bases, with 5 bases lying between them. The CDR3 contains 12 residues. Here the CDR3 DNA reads TGTGCCTGGAGTGTCCACACCTACGAGCAGTACTTC. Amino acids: CAWSVHTYEQYF.

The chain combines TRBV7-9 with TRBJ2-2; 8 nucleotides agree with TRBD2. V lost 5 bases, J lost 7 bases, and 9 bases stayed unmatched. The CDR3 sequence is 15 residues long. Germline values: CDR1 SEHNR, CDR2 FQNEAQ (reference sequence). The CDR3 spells CASSISGGRSGELFF. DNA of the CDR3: TGTGCCAGCAGCATCTCTGGCGGGAGGAGCGGGGAGCTGTTTTTT.

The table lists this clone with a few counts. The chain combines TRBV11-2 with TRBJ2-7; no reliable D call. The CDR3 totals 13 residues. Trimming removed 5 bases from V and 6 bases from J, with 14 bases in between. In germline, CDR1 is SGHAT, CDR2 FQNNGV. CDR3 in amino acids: CASSPREPGEQYF. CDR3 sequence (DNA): TGTGCCAGCAGCCCCCGAGAGCCGGGCGAGCAGTACTTC.

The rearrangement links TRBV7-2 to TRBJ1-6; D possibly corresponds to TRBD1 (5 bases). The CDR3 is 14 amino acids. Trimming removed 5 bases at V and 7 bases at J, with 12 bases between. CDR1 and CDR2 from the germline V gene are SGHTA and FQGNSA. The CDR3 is CASSLGLTNSPLHF. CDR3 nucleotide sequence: TGTGCCAGCAGCCTGGGACTTACGAATTCACCCCTCCACTTT.

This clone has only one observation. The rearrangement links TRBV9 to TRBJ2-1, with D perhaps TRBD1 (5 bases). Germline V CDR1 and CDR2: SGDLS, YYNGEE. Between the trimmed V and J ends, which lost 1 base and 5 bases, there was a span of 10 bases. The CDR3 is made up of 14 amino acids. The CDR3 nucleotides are TGTGCCAGCAGCGTAACAGGTTTCAACAATGAGCAGTTCTTC. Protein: CASSVTGFNNEQFF. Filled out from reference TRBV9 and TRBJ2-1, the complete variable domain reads DSGVTQTPKHLITATGQRVTLRCSPRSGDLSVYWYQQSLDQGLQFLIQYYNGEERAKGNILERFSAQQFPDLHSELNLSSLELGDSALYFCASSVTGFNNEQFFGPGTRLTVL.

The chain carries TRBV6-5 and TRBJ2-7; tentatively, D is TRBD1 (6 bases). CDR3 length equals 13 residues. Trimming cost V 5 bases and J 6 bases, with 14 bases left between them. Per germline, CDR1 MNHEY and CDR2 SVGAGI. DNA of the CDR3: TGTGCCAGCAGTGGCAGGGGCGGATCCGAGCAGTACTTC. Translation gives CASSGRGGSEQYF.

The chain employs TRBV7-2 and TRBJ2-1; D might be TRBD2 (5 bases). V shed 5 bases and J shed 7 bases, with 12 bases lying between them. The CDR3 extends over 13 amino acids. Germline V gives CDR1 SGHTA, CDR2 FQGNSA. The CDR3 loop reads CASSPDGGNEQFF. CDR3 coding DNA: TGTGCCAGCAGCCCCGACGGAGGTAATGAGCAGTTCTTC. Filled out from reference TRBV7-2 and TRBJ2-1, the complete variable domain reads GAGVSQSPSNKVTEKGKDVELRCDPISGHTALYWYRQSLGQGLEFLIYFQGNSAPDKSGLPSDRFSAERTGGSVSTLTIQRTQQEDSAVYLCASSPDGGNEQFFGPGTRLTVL.

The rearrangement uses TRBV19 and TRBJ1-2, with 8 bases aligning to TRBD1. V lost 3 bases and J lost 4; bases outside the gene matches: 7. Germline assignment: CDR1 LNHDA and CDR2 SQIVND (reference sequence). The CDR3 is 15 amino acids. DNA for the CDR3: TGTGCCAGTAGTATCCAGGAGCAGGGGGCCTATGGCTACACCTTC. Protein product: CASSIQEQGAYGYTF.

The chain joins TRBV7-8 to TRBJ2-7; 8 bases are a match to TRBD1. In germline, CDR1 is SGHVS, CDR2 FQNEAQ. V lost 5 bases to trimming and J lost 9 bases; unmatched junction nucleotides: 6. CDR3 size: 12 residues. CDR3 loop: CASSPADRAQYF. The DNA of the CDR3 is TGTGCCAGCAGCCCCGCGGACAGGGCGCAGTACTTC. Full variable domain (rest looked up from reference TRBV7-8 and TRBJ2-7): GAGVSQSPRYKVAKRGQDVALRCDPISGHVSLFWYQQALGQGPEFLTYFQNEAQLDKSGLPSDRFFAERPEGSVSTLKIQRTQQEDSAVYLCASSPADRAQYFGPGTRLTVT.

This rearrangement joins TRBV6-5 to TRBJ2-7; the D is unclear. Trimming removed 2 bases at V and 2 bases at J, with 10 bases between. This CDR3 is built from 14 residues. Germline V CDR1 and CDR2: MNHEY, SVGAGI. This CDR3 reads CASSYDVGPYEQYF. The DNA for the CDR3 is TGTGCCAGCAGTTACGATGTCGGCCCCTACGAGCAGTACTTC.

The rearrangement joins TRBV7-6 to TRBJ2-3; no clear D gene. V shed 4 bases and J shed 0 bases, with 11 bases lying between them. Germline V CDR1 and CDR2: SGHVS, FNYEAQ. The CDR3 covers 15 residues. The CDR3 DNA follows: TGTGCCAGCAGCTCGAGAGGCGCCAGCACAGATACGCAGTATTTT. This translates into CASSSRGASTDTQYF.

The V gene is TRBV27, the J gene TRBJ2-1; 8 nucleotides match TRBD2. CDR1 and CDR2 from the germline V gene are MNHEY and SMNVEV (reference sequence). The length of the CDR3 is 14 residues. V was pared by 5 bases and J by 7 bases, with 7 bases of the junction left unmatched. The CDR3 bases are TGTGCCAGCAGTGCCGCGGGAGGTCGGAATGAGCAGTTCTTC. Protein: CASSAAGGRNEQFF.

The CDR3 region is CAWTRDGSGYTF. CDR3 nucleotides: TGTGCCTGGACCAGGGACGGGAGTGGCTACACCTTC. This rearrangement joins TRBV30 to TRBJ1-2, with D possibly matching TRBD1 (5 bases). V lost 4 bases and J lost 7, with 13 bases in between. Germline V gene sequence: CDR1 GTSNPN, CDR2 SVGIG (reference sequence). This CDR3 has 12 residues.

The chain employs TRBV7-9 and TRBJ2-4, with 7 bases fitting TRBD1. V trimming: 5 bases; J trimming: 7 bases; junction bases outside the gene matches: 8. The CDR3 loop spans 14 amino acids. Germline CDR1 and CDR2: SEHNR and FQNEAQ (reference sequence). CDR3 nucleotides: TGTGCCAGCAGCCCGGACAGGCCGCCCAACATTCAGTACTTC. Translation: CASSPDRPPNIQYF.

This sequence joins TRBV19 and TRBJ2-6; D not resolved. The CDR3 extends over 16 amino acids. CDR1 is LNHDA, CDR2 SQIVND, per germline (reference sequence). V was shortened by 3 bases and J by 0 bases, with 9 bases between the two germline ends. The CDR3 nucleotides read TGTGCCAGTAGTATTCGGGCCGACTCTGGGGCCAACGTCCTGACTTTC. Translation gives CASSIRADSGANVLTF.

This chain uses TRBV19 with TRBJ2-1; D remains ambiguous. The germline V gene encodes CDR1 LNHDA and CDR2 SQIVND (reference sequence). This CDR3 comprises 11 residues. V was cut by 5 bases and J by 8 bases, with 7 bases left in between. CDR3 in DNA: TGTGCCAGTAGTGGCTTGCATGAGCAGTTCTTC. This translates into CASSGLHEQFF.